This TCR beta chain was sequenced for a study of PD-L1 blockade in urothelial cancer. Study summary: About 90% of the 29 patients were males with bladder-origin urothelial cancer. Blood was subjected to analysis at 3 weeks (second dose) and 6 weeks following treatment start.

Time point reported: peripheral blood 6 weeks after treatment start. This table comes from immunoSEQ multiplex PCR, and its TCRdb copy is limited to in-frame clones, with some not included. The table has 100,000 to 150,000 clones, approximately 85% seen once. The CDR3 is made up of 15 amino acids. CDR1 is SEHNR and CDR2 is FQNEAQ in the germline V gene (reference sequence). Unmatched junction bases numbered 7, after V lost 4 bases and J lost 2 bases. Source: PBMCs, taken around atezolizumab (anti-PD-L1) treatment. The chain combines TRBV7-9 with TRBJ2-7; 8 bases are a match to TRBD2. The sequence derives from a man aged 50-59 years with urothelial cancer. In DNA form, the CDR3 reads TGTGCCAGCAGCTCGGGGGGGGTAGGGGCCTACGAGCAGTACTTC. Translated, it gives CASSSGGVGAYEQYF.